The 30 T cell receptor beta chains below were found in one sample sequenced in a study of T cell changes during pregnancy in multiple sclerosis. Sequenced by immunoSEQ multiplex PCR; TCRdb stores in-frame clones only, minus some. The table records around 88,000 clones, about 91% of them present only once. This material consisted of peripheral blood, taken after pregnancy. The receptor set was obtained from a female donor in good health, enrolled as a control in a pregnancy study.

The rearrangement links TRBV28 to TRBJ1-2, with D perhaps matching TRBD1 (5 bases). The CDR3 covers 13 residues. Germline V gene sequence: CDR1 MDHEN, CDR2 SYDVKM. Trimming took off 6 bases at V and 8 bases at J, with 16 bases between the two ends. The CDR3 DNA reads TGTGCCAGCAGCCTTGGACGGAGGGGCGGCTACACCTTC. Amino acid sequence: CASSLGRRGGYTF.

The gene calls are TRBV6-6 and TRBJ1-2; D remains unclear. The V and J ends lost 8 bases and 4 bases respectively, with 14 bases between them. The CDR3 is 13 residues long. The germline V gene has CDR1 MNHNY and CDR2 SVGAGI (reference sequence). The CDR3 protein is CASSPWPSYGYTF. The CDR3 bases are TGTGCCAGCTCGCCCTGGCCATCCTATGGCTACACCTTC.

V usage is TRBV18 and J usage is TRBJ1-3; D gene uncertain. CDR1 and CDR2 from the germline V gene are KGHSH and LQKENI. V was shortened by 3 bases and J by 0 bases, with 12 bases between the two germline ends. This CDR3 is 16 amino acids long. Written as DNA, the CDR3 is TGTGCCAGCTCACCGGCCCAGGTTTTCTCTGGAAACACCATATATTTT. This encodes CASSPAQVFSGNTIYF.

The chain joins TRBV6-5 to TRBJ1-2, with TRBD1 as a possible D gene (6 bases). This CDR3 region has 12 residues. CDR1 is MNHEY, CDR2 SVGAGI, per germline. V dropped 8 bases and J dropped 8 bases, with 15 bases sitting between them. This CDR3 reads CASGWAGEGYTF. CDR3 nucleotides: TGTGCCAGCGGTTGGGCAGGGGAAGGCTACACCTTC.

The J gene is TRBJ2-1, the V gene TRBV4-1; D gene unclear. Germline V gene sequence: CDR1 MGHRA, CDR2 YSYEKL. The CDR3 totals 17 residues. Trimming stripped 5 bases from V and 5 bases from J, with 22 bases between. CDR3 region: CASSSRALEVTNNEQFF. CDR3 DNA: TGCGCCAGCAGCTCTCGCGCACTGGAAGTTACTAACAATGAGCAGTTCTTC.

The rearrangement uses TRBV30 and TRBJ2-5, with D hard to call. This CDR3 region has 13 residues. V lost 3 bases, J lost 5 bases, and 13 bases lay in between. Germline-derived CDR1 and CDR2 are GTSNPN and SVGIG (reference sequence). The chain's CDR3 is CAWRIRGRETQYF. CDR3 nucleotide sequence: TGTGCCTGGAGAATTAGAGGCCGGGAGACCCAGTACTTC.

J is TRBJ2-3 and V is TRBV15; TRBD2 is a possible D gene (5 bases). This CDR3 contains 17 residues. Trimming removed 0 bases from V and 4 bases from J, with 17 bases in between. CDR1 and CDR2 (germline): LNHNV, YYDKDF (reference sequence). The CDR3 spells CATSRDLVGKRADTQYF. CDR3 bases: TGTGCCACCAGCAGAGATCTCGTGGGAAAGAGGGCAGATACGCAGTATTTT.

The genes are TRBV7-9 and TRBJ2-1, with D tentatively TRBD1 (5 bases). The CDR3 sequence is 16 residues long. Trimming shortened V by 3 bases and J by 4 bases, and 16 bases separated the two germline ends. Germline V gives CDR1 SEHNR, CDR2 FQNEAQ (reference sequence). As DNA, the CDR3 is TGTGCCAGCAGCTTGGGATCGGCAGGGATTTACAATGAGCAGTTCTTC. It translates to CASSLGSAGIYNEQFF.

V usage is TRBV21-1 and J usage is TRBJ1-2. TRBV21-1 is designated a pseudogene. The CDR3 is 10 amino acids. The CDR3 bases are TGTGCCAGCAGCAATGGGGGGAGCACCTTC. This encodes CASSNGGSTF.

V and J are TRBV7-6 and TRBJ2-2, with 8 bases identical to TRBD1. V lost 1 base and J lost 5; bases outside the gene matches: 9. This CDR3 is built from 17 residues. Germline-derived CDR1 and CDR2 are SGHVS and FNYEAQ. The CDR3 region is CASSLEAGGAGTGELFF. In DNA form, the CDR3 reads TGTGCCAGCAGCTTAGAGGCAGGGGGCGCTGGGACCGGGGAGCTGTTTTTT.

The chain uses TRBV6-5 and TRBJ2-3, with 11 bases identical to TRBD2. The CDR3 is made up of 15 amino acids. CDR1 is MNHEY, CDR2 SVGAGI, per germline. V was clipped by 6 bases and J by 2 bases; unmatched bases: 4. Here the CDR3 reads CASRTLAGDTDTQYF. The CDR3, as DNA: TGTGCCAGCAGGACACTAGCGGGGGACACAGATACGCAGTATTTT.

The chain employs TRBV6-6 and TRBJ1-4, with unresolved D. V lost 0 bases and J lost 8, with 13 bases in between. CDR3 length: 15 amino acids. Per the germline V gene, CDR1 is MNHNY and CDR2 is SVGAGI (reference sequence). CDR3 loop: CASSYSAPPYEKLFF. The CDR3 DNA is TGTGCCAGCAGTTACTCGGCCCCACCTTACGAAAAACTGTTTTTT.

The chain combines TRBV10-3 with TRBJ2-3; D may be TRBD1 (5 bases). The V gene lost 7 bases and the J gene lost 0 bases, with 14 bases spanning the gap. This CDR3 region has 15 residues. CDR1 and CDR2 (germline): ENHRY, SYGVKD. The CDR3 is CAINQRTGSTDTQYF. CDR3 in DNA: TGTGCCATCAATCAAAGAACAGGAAGCACAGATACGCAGTATTTT.

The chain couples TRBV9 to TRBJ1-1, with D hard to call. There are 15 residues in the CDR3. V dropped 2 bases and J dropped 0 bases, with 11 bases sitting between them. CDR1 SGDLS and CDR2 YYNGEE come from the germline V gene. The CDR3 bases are TGTGCCAGCAGCGTTCAAACGGAGATGAACACTGAAGCTTTCTTT. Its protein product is CASSVQTEMNTEAFF.

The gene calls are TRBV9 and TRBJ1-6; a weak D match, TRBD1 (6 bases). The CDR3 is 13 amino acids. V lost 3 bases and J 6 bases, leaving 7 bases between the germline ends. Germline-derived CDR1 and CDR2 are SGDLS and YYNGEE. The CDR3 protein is CASSEQGNSPLHF. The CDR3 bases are TGTGCCAGCAGCGAACAGGGTAATTCACCCCTCCACTTT.

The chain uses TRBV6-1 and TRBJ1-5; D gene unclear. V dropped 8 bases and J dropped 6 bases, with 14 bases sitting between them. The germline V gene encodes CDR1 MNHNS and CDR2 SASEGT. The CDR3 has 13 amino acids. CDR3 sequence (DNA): TGTGCCAGCGAGGGTGGGCCAAGTCAGCCCCAGCATTTT. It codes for CASEGGPSQPQHF.

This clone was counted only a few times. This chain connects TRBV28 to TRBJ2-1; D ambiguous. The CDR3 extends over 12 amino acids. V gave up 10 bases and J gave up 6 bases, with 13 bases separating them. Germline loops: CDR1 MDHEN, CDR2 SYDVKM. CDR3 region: CATRDPGNEQFF. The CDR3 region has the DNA TGTGCCACCCGAGACCCGGGCAATGAGCAGTTCTTC.

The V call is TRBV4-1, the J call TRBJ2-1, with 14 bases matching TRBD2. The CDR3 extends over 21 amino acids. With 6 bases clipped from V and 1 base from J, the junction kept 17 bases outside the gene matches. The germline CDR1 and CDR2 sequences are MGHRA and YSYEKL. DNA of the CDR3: TGCGCCAGCAGAATTAATATGGCGACTAGCGGGAGGGCCCGTTCCTACAATGAGCAGTTCTTC. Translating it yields CASRINMATSGRARSYNEQFF.

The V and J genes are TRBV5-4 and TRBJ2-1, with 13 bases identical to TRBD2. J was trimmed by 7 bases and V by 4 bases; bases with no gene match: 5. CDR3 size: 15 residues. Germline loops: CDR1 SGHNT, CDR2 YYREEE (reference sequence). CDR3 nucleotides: TGTGCCAGCAGCCCACTAGCGGGAGGGCAAAATGAGCAGTTCTTC. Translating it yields CASSPLAGGQNEQFF.

CDR3 DNA sequence: TGTGCCAGCTCACGACAGCAAGAGACCCAGTACTTC. This sequence encodes CASSRQQETQYF. The V and J genes are TRBV18 and TRBJ2-5; maybe TRBD1 (5 bases). Trimming left V 4 bases short and J 2 bases short, with 5 bases between. The CDR3 consists of 12 residues. The V gene's germline CDR1 is KGHSH and CDR2 LQKENI.

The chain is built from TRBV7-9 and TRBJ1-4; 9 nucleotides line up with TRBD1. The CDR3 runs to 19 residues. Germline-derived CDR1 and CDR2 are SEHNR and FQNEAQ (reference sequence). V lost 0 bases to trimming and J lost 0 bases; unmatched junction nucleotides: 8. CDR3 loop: CASSLATGQGNSTNEKLFF. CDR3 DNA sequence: TGTGCCAGCAGCTTAGCGACGGGACAGGGAAACTCAACTAATGAAAAACTGTTTTTT.

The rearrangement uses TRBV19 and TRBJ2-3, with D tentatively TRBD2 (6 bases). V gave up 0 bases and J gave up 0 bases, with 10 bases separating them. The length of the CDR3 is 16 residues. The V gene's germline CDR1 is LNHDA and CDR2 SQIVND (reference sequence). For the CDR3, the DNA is TGTGCCAGTAGTATAGATCGGGGGAGCAGCACAGATACGCAGTATTTT. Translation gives CASSIDRGSSTDTQYF.

The CDR3 spells CASSVATSGGWQETQYF. As DNA, the CDR3 is TGTGCCAGCAGCGTAGCGACTAGCGGGGGATGGCAAGAGACCCAGTACTTC. The rearrangement links TRBV9 to TRBJ2-5; 12 bases agree with TRBD2. Germline lookup yields CDR1 SGDLS and CDR2 YYNGEE. V lost 0 bases to trimming and J lost 2 bases; unmatched junction nucleotides: 5. The CDR3 runs 17 residues.

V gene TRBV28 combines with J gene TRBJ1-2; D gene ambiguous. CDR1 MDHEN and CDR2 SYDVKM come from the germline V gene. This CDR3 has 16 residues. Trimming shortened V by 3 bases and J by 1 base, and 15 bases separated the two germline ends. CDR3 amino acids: CASSFGLGLINYGYTF. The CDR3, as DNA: TGTGCCAGCAGTTTCGGGCTCGGACTGATTAACTATGGCTACACCTTC.

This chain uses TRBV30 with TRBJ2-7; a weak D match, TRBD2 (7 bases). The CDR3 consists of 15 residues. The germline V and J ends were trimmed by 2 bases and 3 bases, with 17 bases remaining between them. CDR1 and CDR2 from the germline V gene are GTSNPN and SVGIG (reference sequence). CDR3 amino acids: CAWSLGGGGGYEQYF. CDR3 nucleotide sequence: TGTGCCTGGAGTCTGGGGGGGGGCGGCGGCTACGAGCAGTACTTC.

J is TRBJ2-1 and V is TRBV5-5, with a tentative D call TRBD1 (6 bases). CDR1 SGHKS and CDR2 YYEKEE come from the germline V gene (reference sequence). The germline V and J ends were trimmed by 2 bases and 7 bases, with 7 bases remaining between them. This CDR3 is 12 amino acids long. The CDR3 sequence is CASSFGTNEQFF. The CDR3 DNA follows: TGTGCCAGCAGCTTCGGGACAAATGAGCAGTTCTTC.

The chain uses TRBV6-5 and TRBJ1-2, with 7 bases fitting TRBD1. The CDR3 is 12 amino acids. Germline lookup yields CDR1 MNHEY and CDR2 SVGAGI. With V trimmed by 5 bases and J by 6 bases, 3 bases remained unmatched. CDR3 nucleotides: TGTGCCAGCAGTGGAACAGGGGATGGCTACACCTTC. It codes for CASSGTGDGYTF.

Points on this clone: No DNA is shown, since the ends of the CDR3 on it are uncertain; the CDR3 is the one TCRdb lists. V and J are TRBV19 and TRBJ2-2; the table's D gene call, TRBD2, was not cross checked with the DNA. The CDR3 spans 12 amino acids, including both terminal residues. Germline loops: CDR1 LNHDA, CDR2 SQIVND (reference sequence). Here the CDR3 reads CASTSVTGELFF.

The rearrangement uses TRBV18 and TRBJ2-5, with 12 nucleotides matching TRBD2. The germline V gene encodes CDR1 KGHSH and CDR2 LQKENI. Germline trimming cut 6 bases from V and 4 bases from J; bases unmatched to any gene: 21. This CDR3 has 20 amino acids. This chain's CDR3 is CASSQGQGRATSGSSETQYF. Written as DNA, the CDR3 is TGTGCCAGCTCCCAGGGACAGGGGCGTGCGACTAGCGGGAGTTCAGAGACCCAGTACTTC.

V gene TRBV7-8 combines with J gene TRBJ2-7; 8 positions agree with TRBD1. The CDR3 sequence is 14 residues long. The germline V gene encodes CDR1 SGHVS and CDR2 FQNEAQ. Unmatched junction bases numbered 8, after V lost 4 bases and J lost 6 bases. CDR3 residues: CASSSTRTGREQYF. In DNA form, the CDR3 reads TGTGCCAGCAGCTCCACAAGGACAGGGCGCGAGCAGTACTTC.